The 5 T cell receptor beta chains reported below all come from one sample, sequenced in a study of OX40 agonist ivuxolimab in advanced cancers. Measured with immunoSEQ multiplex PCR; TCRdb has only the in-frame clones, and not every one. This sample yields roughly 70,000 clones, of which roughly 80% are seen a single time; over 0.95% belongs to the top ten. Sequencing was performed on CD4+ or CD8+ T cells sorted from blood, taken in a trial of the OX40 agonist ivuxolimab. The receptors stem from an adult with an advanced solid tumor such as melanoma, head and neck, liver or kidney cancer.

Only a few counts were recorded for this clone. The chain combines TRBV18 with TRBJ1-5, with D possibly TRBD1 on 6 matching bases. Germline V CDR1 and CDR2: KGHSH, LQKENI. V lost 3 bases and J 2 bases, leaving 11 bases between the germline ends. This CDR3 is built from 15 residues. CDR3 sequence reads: CASSPWGGGNQPQHF. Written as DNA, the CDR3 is TGTGCCAGCTCACCGTGGGGGGGCGGCAATCAGCCCCAGCATTTT. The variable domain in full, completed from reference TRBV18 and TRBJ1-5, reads NAGVMQNPRHLVRRRGQEARLRCSPMKGHSHVYWYRQLPEEGLKFMVYLQKENIIDESGMPKERFSAEFPKEGPSILRIQQVVRGDSAAYFCASSPWGGGNQPQHFGDGTRLSIL.

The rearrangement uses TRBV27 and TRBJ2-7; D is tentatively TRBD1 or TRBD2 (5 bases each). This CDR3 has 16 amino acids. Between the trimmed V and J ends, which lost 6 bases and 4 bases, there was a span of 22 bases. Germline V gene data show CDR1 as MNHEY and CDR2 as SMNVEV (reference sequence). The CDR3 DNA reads TGTGCCAGCAGATCAACCGGGACGGGGATATTTTACGAGCAGTACTTC. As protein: CASRSTGTGIFYEQYF.

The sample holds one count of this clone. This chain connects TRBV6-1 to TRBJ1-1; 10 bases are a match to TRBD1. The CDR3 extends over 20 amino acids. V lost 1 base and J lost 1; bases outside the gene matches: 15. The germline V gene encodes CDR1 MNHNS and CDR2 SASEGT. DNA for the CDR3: TGTGCCAGCAGTGAAGGGGTCCCGGGACAGGGGTGGTGGAGGAACACTGAAGCTTTCTTT. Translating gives CASSEGVPGQGWWRNTEAFF.

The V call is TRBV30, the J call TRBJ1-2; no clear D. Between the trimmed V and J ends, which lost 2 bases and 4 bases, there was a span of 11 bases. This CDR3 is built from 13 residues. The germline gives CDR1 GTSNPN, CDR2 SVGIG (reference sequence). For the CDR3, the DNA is TGTGCCTGGAGTCCTCCTTCCGTCTATGGCTACACCTTC. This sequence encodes CAWSPPSVYGYTF.

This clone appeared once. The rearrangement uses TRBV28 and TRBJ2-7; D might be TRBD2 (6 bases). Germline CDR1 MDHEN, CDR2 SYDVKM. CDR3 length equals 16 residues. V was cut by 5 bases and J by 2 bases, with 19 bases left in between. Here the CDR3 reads CASSKGTFRTPYEQYF. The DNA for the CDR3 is TGTGCCAGCAGTAAAGGGACTTTTCGTACCCCCTACGAGCAGTACTTC.